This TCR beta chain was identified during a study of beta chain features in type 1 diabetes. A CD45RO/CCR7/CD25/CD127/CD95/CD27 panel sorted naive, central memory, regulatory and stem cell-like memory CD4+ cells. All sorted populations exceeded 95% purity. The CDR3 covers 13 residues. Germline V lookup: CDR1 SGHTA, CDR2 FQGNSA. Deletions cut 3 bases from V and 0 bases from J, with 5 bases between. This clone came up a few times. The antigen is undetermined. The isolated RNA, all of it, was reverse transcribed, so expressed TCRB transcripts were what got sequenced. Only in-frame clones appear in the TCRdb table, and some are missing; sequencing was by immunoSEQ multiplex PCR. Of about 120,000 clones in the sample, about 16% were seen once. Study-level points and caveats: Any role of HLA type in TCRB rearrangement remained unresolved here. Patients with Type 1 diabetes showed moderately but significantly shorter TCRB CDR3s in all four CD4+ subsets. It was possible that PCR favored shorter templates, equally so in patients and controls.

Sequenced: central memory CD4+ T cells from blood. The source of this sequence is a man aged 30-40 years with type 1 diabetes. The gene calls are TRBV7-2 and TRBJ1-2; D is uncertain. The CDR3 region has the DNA TGTGCCAGCAGCTTTCCAGCTAACTATGGCTACACCTTC. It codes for CASSFPANYGYTF.